This T cell receptor beta chain was sequenced in a study of stem cell transplantation in POMP-related autoinflammatory disease (TCRdb year 2021). Concerning the study at large: It was hypothesized that MHC class I-dependent CD8+ T-cell differentiation and positive selection are impaired by defective thymoproteasomes, resulting in skewing of the TRB repertoire. Prior to transplant, the patients had skewing toward CD4+ naive T cells, low CD8+ T-cell proportions, and reduced T-cell cytokine secretion. The effect of POMP deficiency on T-cell receptor beta repertoire diversity and CDR3 characteristics was assessed by high-throughput TRB sequencing.

In the case of this clone: The antigen it binds to is not known. The record has no base qualities; no much larger clone is one base away.

General conclusions and limits of the study: A restricted number of unique TRB V-J gene pairings was observed in PRAID patients. In PRAID patients, the trend toward increased clonality and lower diversity reached statistical significance only for regulatory T cells. PRAID patients trended toward lower TRB diversity and higher clonality across all analyzed T-cell subsets.

Libraries were constructed by the immunoSEQ multiplex PCR assay. In the source study's methods: Shannon entropy, which takes clonal size distribution into account, was used to quantify repertoire diversity. The Gini-Simpson index (Simpson_1-D) was used to measure inequality of clonotype distribution. Held by TCRdb, this immuneACCESS table contains in-frame sequences only and omits some clones. Under half of the omission traces to an unresolved V gene where checked; the cause of the rest is unknown. V, J and clone size are those of that table, while D and trimming were read from the DNA. In this sample the table shows about 32,000 clones, around 90% of which occur a single time. In total, the top ten clones hold 0.7% to 0.9% of the sample. What the time point label conveys for this sample: before hematopoietic stem cell transplant. PRAID featured prominent immunodeficiency alongside autoinflammation. Prior to TRB sequencing, T-cell subsets (conventional T cells, CD8+ T cells, regulatory T cells, T follicular helper cells) were sorted.

The CDR3 runs 15 amino acids, cysteine and phenylalanine included. Kept here is only the CDR3 DNA, which spans 45 bases and is read in frame from base 1. Trimming removed 2 bases from V and 2 bases from J, leaving 12 bases between the germline ends. Sequences ENHRY (CDR1) and SYGVKD (CDR2) are obtained from the germline V gene. The sequence links TRBV10-3 to TRBJ1-1, with no confident D gene call. The sample here was CD4+ T cells from PBMCs, taken before stem cell transplantation. The receptor was isolated from a human donor with POMP-related autoinflammation and immune dysregulation (PRAID). CDR3 sequence: CAISEAYRVNTEAFF. Read as DNA, the sequence is TGTGCCATCAGTGAGGCGTACAGAGTCAACACTGAAGCTTTCTTT.